A single sample is the source of the 2 T cell receptor beta chains below, sequenced in a study of cytomegalovirus exposure and HLA in healthy donors. It was with 60 Vbeta and 13 Jbeta primers that the PCR ran. Here immunoSEQ multiplex PCR was the method, and the copy in TCRdb shows in-frame clones only, minus some. Of 55,000 to 65,000 clones listed, about 69% are singletons. Input material: PBMCs. These receptors all stem from a man younger than 40 in good health and CMV-seropositive.

This clone showed up just a few times. The J gene is TRBJ1-4, the V gene TRBV6-1, with a weak D call TRBD1 (6 bases). Germline V gene lookup returns CDR1 MNHNS and CDR2 SASEGT. V dropped 7 bases and J dropped 7 bases, with 16 bases sitting between them. CDR3 size: 14 residues. The CDR3 region is CASIPGGISEKLFF. The CDR3 nucleotides are TGTGCCAGCATTCCGGGGGGCATTAGTGAAAAACTGTTTTTT.

There are a few counts of this clone. The V call is TRBV27, the J call TRBJ2-3, with TRBD2 matching 10 bases. The CDR3 has 15 residues. V shed 6 bases and J 4 bases; nucleotides not matched to a gene: 7. Germline loops: CDR1 MNHEY, CDR2 SMNVEV (reference sequence). The CDR3 sequence: CASSLQRGGPDTQYF. In DNA form, the CDR3 reads TGTGCCAGCAGCTTACAGCGGGGGGGCCCAGATACGCAGTATTTT.